This TCR beta chain was identified during a study of radiotherapy plus CTLA-4 blockade in lung cancer. The CDR3 is 15 residues long. Looked up from germline, CDR1 is SGHAT and CDR2 is FQNNGV. The V gene lost 3 bases and the J gene lost 0 bases, with 11 bases spanning the gap. The protocol was immunoSEQ multiplex PCR, while the TCRdb copy is restricted to in-frame clones and leaves out a portion. The table lists roughly 76,000 clones, roughly 69% of them singletons. This TCR derives from a human donor with non-small cell lung cancer whose response to radiotherapy plus ipilimumab could not be evaluated. The chain employs TRBV11-2 and TRBJ1-1; unclear D gene. Source: peripheral blood, taken from a patient treated with radiotherapy plus ipilimumab. In DNA form, the CDR3 reads TGTGCCAGCAGCTTCCCAGAGGGAATGAACACTGAAGCTTTCTTT. Protein sequence: CASSFPEGMNTEAFF.